This TCR beta chain originates from a study of PD-1 blockade in classical Hodgkin lymphoma. Study background: Intravenous delivery of nivolumab at 3 mg/kg to patients occurred every 2 weeks.

Brentuximab vedotin exposure varied, and every patient relapsed after autologous stem cell transplantation. This table comes from immunoSEQ multiplex PCR, and its TCRdb copy is limited to in-frame clones, with some not included. This table has some 100,000 clones, 80% to 95% appearing once. CDR1 is SGHVS, CDR2 FNYEAQ, per germline. V was cut by 2 bases and J by 1 base, with 14 bases left in between. This CDR3 is 16 amino acids long. In its sample, this clone was seen a few times. The sequenced sample was peripheral blood mononuclear cells (PBMCs), obtained at baseline. The clonotype originates from a human donor with classical Hodgkin lymphoma. The J gene is TRBJ1-1, the V gene TRBV7-6, with a possible D match to TRBD1 (6 bases). The CDR3 DNA follows: TGTGCCAGCAGCTTAAGGGCAGGGGTTGGGAACACTGAAGCTTTCTTT. Translation: CASSLRAGVGNTEAFF.